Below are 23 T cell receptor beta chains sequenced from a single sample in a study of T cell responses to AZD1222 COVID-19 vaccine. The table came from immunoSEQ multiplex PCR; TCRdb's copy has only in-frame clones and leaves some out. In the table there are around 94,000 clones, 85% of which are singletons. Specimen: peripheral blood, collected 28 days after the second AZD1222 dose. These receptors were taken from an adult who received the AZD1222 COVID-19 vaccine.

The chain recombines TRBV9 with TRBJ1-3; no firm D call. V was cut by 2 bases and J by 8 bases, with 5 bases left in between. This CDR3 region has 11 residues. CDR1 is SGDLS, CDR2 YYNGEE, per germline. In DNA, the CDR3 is TGTGCCAGCAGCGTCGCAGACACCATATATTTT. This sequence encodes CASSVADTIYF.

This chain's CDR3 is CASSEYGDTGELFF. The CDR3 coding sequence is TGTGCCAGCAGCGAGTACGGAGACACCGGGGAGCTGTTTTTT. This chain joins TRBV7-6 and TRBJ2-2; D remains unclear. This CDR3 region has 14 residues. Germline V gene sequence: CDR1 SGHVS, CDR2 FNYEAQ. V shed 5 bases and J shed 3 bases, with 10 bases lying between them.

Written as DNA, the CDR3 is TGCGCCAGCAGCTTGCTGGGAGTACGGGGCACTGAAGCTTTCTTT. The encoded protein is CASSLLGVRGTEAFF. The chain combines TRBV5-1 with TRBJ1-1; D gene ambiguous. CDR3 length: 15 residues. V shed 1 base and J shed 4 bases, with 14 bases lying between them. Germline V gene lookup returns CDR1 SGHRS and CDR2 YFSETQ.

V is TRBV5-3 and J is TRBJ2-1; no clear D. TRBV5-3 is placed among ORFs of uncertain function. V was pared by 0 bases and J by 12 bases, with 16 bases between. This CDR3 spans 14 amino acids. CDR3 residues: CARSLVGEYSGQFF. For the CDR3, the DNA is TGTGCCAGAAGCTTGGTCGGAGAGTATTCAGGGCAGTTCTTC.

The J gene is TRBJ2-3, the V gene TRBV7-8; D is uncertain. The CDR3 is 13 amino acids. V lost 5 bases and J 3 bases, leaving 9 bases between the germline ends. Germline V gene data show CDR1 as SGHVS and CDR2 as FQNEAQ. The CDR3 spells CASSPGRTDTQYF. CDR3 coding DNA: TGTGCCAGCAGCCCTGGACGAACAGATACGCAGTATTTT.

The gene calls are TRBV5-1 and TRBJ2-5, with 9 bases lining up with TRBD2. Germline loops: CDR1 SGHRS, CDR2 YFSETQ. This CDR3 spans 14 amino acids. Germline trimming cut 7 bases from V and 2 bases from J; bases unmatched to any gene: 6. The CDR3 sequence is CASELAGTQETQYF. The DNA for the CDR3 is TGCGCCAGCGAGCTAGCGGGGACACAAGAGACCCAGTACTTC. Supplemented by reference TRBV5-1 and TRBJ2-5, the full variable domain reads KAGVTQTPRYLIKTRGQQVTLSCSPISGHRSVSWYQQTPGQGLQFLFEYFSETQRNKGNFPGRFSGRQFSNSRSEMNVSTLELGDSALYLCASELAGTQETQYFGPGTRLLVL.

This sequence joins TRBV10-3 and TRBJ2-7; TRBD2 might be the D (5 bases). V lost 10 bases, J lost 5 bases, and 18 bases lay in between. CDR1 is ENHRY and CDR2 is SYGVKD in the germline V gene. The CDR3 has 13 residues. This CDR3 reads CASRRSEADEQYF. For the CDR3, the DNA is TGTGCCAGCAGACGGTCTGAAGCGGACGAGCAGTACTTC.

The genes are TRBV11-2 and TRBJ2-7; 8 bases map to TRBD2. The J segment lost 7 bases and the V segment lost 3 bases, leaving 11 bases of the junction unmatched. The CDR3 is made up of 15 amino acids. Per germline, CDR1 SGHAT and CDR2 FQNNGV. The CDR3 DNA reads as TGTGCCAGCAGCTTCCTTGCGGGAGGATCAGGGGAGCAGTACTTC. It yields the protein CASSFLAGGSGEQYF. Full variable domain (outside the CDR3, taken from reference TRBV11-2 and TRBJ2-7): EAGVAQSPRYKIIEKRQSVAFWCNPISGHATLYWYQQILGQGPKLLIQFQNNGVVDDSQLPKDRFSAERLKGVDSTLKIQPAKLEDSAVYLCASSFLAGGSGEQYFGPGTRLTVT.

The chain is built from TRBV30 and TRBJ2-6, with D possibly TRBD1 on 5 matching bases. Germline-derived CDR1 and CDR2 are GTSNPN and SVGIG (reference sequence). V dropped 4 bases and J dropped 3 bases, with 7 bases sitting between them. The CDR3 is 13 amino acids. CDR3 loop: CAWTGFGANVLTF. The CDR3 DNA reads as TGTGCCTGGACAGGGTTTGGGGCCAACGTCCTGACTTTC.

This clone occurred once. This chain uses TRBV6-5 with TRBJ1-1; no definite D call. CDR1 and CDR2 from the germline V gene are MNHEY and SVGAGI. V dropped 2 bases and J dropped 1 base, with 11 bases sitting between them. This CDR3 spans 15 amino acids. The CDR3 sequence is CASSYGPRRNTEAFF. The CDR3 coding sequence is TGTGCCAGCAGTTACGGTCCCCGGAGGAACACTGAAGCTTTCTTT.

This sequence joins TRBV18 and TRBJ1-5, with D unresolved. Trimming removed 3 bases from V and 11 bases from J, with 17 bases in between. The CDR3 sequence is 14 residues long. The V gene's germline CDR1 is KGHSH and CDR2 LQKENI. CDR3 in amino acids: CASSPTLTTGAQHF. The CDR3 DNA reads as TGTGCCAGCTCACCGACTCTTACCACTGGAGCCCAGCATTTT.

The CDR3 DNA follows: TGTGCCAGCAGCCCTGCTGAGGAGATGAAGGGTGGCTACACCTTC. This codes for CASSPAEEMKGGYTF. J is TRBJ1-2 and V is TRBV4-2; the D is unclear. Trimming left V 4 bases short and J 7 bases short, with 19 bases between. Germline assignment: CDR1 LGHNA and CDR2 YNFKEQ. The CDR3 runs 15 residues.

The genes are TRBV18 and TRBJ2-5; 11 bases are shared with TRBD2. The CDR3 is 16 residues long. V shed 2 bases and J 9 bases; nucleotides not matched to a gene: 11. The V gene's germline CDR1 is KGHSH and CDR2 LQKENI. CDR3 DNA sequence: TGTGCCAGCTCACCAAGTTTGACTAGCGGGGCCGCTGCCCAGTACTTC. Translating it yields CASSPSLTSGAAAQYF.

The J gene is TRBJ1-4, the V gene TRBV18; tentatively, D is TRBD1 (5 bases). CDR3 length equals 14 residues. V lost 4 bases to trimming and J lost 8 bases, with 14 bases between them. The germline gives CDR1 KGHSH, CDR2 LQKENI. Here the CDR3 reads CASSRGKGWEKLFF. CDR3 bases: TGTGCCAGCTCACGGGGGAAGGGGTGGGAAAAACTGTTTTTT.

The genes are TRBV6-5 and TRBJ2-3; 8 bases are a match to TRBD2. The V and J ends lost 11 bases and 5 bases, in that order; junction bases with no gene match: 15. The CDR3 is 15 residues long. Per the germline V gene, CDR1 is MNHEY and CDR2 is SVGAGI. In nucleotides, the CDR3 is TGTGCCCATTCCACGAGCGGGAGTGGAGGAGATACGCAGTATTTT. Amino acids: CAHSTSGSGGDTQYF.

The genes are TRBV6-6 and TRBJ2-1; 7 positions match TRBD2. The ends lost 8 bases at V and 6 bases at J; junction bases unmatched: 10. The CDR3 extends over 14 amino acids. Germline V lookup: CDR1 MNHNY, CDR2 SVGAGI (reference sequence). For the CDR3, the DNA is TGTGCCAGCGGGGGTGCGGGAGTAGGCAATGAGCAGTTCTTC. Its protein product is CASGGAGVGNEQFF.

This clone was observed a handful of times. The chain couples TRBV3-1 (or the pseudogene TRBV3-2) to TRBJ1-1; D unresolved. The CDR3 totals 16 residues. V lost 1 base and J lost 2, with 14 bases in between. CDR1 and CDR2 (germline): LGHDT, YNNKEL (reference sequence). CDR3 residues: CASSQGPRNLNTEAFF. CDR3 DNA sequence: TGTGCCAGCAGCCAAGGACCCAGGAACCTCAACACTGAAGCTTTCTTT.

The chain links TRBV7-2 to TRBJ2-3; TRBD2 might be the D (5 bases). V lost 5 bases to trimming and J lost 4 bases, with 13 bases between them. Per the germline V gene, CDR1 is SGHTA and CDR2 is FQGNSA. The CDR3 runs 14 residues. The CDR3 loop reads CASSRMRVADTQYF. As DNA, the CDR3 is TGTGCCAGCAGCCGGATGAGGGTGGCAGATACGCAGTATTTT.

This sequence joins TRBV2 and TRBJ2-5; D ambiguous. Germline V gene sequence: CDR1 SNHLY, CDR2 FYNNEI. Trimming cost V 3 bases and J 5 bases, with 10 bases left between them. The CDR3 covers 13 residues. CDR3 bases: TGTGCCAGCAGTGAGAGAGCGCGGGAGACCCAGTACTTC. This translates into CASSERARETQYF.

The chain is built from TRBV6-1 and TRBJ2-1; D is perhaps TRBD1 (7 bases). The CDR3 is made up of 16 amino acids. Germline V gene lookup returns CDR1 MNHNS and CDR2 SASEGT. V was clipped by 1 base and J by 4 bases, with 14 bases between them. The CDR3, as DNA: TGTGCCAGCAGTGAAGTTGCGGGACAGAGGTACAATGAGCAGTTCTTC. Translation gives CASSEVAGQRYNEQFF.

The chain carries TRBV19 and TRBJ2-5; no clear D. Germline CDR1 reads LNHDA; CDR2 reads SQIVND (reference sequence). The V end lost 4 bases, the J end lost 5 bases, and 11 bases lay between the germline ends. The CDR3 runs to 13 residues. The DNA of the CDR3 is TGTGCCAGTAGTACCCCCCCGGTGGAGACCCAGTACTTC. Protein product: CASSTPPVETQYF.

The CDR3 region is CASSPLSYEQYF. The CDR3 DNA reads TGTGCCAGCAGTCCTCTCTCCTACGAGCAGTACTTC. The chain uses TRBV2 and TRBJ2-7; D not resolved. The V end was cut by 5 bases, the J end by 0 bases, with 5 bases between. This CDR3 is built from 12 residues. Germline V lookup: CDR1 SNHLY, CDR2 FYNNEI.

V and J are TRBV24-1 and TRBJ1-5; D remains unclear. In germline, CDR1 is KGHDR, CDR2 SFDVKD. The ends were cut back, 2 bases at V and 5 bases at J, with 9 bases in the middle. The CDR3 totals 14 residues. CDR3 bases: TGTGCCACCAGTGATTGGGTGGGTGATCAGCCCCAGCATTTT. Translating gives CATSDWVGDQPQHF.